This TCR beta chain was identified during a study of cytomegalovirus exposure and HLA in healthy donors. Germline V gives CDR1 SQVTM, CDR2 ANQGSEA. This CDR3 region has 12 residues. Trimming at V came to 7 bases and at J to 4 bases, leaving 5 bases not matched to a gene. The study ran its PCR with 60 Vbeta and 13 Jbeta primers. Here immunoSEQ multiplex PCR was the method, and the copy in TCRdb shows in-frame clones only, minus some. The repertoire holds 150,000 or so clones, roughly 66% seen once, with 1.5% to 2% in the top ten. The TCR sequence derives from a woman under 30 in good health and CMV-seronegative. Sequences were obtained from PBMCs. This chain connects TRBV29-1 to TRBJ2-3, with 7 bases aligning to TRBD2. This chain's CDR3 is CSGRGGSDTQYF. The DNA for the CDR3 is TGCAGCGGCCGGGGAGGGTCAGATACGCAGTATTTT.